This TCR beta chain was captured by sequencing in a study of OX40 agonist ivuxolimab in advanced cancers. Study results and limitations: Among expanded peripheral T cells, antigen specificity went undetermined.

Details on this clone: Its target is unknown.

Some clones are missing from TCRdb's copy, which holds only in-frame ones; the method was immunoSEQ multiplex PCR. This sample has about 95,000 clones; about 85% occur once, and the top ten carry 3.8%. CDR1 is MDHEN, CDR2 SYDVKM, per germline. V was trimmed by 5 bases and J by 8 bases, leaving 18 bases between them. CDR3 length: 14 residues. This clonotype originated in an adult with an advanced solid tumor such as melanoma, head and neck, liver or kidney cancer. The V call is TRBV28, the J call TRBJ1-2; D might be TRBD1 (5 bases). Sequenced material: CD4+ or CD8+ T cells sorted from blood, taken in a trial of the OX40 agonist ivuxolimab. For the CDR3, the DNA is TGTGCCAGCAGTATCCTCGGGGCAGGGAGGGGCTACACCTTC. Residues: CASSILGAGRGYTF.